This paragraph reports one TCR beta chain. No antigen is known for it. This CDR3 contains 15 residues. CDR1 is LNHDA, CDR2 SQIVND, per germline (reference sequence). V was pared by 2 bases and J by 5 bases, with 15 bases between. This sample is part of a study of radiotherapy plus CTLA-4 blockade in lung cancer. On the study more broadly: Objective responses were recorded in around 18% of patients, with disease control recorded in 30% to 35%. Findings and limits, study-wide: Reported findings show early blood T cell clone dynamics, with interferon-beta, best predicted response. Radiotherapy plus ipilimumab was followed by expansion in blood of tumor-derived TCR clones.

Enrolled patients, whose metastatic non-small-cell lung cancer was chemo-refractory, received focal radiation plus CTLA-4 blockade with ipilimumab. The data were produced by immunoSEQ multiplex PCR, yet TCRdb's version contains in-frame clones alone and is incomplete. The repertoire includes 90,000 or so clones, about 86% of them detected once, and about 2% sits in the top ten. The chain couples TRBV19 to TRBJ2-5; D is possibly TRBD1 (5 bases). The clonotype originates from a human donor with non-small cell lung cancer who had a partial response to radiotherapy plus ipilimumab. The specimen was peripheral blood, collected from a patient treated with radiotherapy plus ipilimumab. Here the CDR3 reads CASSINQGRVETQYF. The CDR3 bases are TGTGCCAGTAGTATAAACCAGGGCCGGGTCGAGACCCAGTACTTC. The whole variable domain, filled in from reference TRBV19 and TRBJ2-5, reads DGGITQSPKYLFRKEGQNVTLSCEQNLNHDAMYWYRQDPGQGLRLIYYSQIVNDFQKGDIAEGYSVSREKKESFPLTVTSAQKNPTAFYLCASSINQGRVETQYFGPGTRLLVL.